This T cell receptor beta chain came from a study of blood T cells in healthy people across ages. Turning to this clonotype: What it binds is unknown.

The donors, aged roughly 6 to 95, were healthy Caucasians from Russia. Total RNA was extracted at no less than 5 micrograms per sample. Through a sample-barcoded 5' primer and a J-beta primer mix, a second PCR was run for roughly 7 to 12 cycles. TCRdb recomputed calls from the 5' RACE reads with MiXCR, one row per CDR3 protein. This sample has roughly 1,500,000 distinct CDR3 sequences, with approximately 42% found just once. CDR3 length: 14 amino acids. Germline CDR1 is SGHRS and CDR2 is YFSETQ. The trim removed 8 bases at V and 1 base at J, leaving 8 bases unmatched. Notes on the study in general: The donors' CMV status was not determined, possibly confounding changes in expanded clonotypes. Versus aged donors, long-lived donors had higher diversity and more naive CD4+ cells.

The source material was blood. The receptor comes from a woman between 18 and 30 years old in good health. V is TRBV5-1 and J is TRBJ1-2; 7 nucleotides match TRBD1. The chain's CDR3 is CASGWDSLNYGYTF. Here the CDR3 DNA reads TGCGCCAGTGGATGGGACAGCCTTAACTATGGCTACACCTTC.